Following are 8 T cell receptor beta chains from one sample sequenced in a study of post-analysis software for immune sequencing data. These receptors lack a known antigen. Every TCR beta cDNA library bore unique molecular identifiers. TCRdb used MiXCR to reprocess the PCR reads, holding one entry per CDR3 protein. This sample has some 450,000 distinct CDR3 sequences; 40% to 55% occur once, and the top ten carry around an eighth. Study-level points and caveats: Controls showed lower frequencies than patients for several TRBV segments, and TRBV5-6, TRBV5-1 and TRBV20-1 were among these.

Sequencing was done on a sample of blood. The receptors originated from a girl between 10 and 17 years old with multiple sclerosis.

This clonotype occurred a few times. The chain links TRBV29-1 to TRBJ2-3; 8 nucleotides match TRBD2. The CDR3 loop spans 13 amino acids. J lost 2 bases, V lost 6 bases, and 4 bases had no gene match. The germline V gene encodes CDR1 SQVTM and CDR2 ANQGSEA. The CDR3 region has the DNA TGCAGCGTCTGTAGCGGGATCACAGATACGCAGTATTTT. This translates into CSVCSGITDTQYF.

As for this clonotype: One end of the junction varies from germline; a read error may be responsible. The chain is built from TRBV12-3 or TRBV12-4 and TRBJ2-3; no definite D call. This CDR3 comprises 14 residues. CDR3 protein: CAGSLVVTADTQYF. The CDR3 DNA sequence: TGTGCCGGCAGTTTGGTCGTTACGGCAGATACGCAGTATTTT.

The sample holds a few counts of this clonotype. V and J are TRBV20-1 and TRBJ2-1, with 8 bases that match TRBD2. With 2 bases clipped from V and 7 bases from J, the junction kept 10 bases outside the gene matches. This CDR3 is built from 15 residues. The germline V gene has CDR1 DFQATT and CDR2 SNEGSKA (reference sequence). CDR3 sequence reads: CSARNPREEGNEQFF. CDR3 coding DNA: TGCAGTGCTAGAAACCCGCGGGAGGAGGGTAATGAGCAGTTCTTC.

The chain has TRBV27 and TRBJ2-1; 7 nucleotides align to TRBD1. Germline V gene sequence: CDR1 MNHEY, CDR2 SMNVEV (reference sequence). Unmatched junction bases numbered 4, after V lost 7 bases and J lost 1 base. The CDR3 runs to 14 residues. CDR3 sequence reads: CASTVTGSYNEQFF. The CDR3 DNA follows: TGTGCCAGCACCGTGACAGGGTCCTACAATGAGCAGTTCTTC.

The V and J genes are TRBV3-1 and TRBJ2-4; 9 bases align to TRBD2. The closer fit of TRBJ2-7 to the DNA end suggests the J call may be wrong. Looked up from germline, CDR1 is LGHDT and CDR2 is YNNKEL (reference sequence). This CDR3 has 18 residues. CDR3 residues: CASSRVSGSIVASYEQYF. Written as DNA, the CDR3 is TGTGCCAGCAGCCGGGTTAGCGGGAGTATCGTCGCGTCCTACGAGCAGTACTTC.

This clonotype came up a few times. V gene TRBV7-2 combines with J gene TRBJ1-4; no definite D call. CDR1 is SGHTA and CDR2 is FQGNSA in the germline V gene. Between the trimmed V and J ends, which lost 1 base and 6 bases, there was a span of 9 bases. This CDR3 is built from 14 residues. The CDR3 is CASSLVGGDEKLFF. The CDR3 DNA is TGTGCCAGCAGCTTAGTCGGCGGAGATGAAAAACTGTTTTTT.

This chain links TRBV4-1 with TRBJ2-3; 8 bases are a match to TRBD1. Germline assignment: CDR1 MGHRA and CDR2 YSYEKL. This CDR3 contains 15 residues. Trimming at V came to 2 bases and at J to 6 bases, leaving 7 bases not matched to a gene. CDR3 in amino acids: CASSQQTGAGDTQYF. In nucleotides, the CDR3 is TGCGCCAGCAGCCAACAGACAGGGGCAGGGGATACGCAGTATTTT.

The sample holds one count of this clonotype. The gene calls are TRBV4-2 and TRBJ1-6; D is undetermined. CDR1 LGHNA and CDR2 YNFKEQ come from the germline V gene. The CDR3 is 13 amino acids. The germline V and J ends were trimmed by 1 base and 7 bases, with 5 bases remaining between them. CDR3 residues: CASSQGENSPLHF. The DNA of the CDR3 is TGTGCCAGCAGCCAAGGGGAGAATTCACCCCTCCACTTT.